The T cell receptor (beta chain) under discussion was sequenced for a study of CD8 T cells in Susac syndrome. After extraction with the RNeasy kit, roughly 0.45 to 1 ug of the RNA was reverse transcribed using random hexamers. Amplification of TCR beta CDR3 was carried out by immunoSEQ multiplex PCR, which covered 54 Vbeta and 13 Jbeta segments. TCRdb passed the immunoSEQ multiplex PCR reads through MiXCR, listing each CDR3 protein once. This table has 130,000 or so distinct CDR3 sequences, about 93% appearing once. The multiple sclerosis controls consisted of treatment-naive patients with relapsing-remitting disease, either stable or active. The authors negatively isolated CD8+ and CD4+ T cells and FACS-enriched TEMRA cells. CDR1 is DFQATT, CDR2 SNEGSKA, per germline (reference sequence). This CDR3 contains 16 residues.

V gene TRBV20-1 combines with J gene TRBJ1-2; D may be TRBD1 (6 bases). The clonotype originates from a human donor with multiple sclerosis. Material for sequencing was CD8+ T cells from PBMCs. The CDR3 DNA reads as TGCAGCTCACCCTCGGGGGGCGCAGGATTGGACTATGGCTACACCTTC. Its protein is CSSPSGGAGLDYGYTF.